This TCR beta chain comes out of a study of metastatic and nonmetastatic thyroid tumors. From the PCR reads, TCRdb re-called clones with MiXCR. This sample has tens of thousands of clones, with approximately 15% found just once. There were no patients who had received any treatment before thyroid surgery. The CDR3 has 16 amino acids. CDR1 MGHRA and CDR2 YSYEKL come from the germline V gene. V dropped 1 base and J dropped 1; count of bases not matched to a gene: 3. The chain combines TRBV4-1 with TRBJ1-5; 8 bases map to TRBD1. This TCR derives from a male donor with papillary thyroid cancer or a benign thyroid nodule (not recorded which). Some clones in this sample may be carry-over from other donors' samples. The source material was blood. As DNA, the CDR3 is TGCGCCAGCAGCCAAGTTAGGACAGGGAGCAATCAGCCCCAGCATTTT. Its translation: CASSQVRTGSNQPQHF.